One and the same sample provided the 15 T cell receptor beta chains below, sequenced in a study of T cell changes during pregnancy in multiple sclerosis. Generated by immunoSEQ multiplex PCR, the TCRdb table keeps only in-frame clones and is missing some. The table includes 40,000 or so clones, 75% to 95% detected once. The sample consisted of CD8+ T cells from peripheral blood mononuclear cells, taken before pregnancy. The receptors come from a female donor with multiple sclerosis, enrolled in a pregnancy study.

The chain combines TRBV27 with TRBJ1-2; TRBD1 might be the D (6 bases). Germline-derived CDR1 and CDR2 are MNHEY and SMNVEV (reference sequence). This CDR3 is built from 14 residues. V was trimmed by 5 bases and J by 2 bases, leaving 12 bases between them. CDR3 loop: CASSPYRENYGYTF. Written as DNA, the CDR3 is TGTGCCAGCAGTCCTTACAGGGAGAACTATGGCTACACCTTC.

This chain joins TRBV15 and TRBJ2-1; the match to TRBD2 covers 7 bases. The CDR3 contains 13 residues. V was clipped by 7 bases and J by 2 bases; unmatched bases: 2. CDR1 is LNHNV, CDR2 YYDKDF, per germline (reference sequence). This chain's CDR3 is CATTGGTYNEQFF. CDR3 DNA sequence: TGTGCCACCACGGGGGGAACCTACAATGAGCAGTTCTTC.

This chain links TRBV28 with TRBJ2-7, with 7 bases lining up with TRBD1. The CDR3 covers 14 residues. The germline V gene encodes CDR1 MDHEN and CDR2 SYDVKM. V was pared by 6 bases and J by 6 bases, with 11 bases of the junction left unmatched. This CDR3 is CASRTDRLTPEQYF. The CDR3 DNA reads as TGTGCCAGCAGGACGGACAGGCTGACTCCCGAGCAGTACTTC.

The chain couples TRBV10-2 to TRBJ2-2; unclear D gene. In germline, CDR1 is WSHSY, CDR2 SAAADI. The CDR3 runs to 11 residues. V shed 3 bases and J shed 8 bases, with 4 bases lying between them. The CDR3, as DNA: TGCGCCAGCAGTGATTCGGGGGAGCTGTTTTTT. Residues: CASSDSGELFF.

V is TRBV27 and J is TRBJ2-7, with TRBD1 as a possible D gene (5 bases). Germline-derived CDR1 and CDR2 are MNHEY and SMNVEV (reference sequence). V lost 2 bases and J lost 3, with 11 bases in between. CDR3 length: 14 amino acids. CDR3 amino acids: CASSLQGIGYEQYF. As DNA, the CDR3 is TGTGCCAGCAGTTTACAGGGAATCGGCTACGAGCAGTACTTC.

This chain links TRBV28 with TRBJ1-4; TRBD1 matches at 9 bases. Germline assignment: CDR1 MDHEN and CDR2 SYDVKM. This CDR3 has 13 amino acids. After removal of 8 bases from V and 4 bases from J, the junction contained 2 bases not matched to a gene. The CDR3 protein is CASGTGNNEKLFF. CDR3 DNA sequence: TGTGCCAGCGGGACAGGGAATAATGAAAAACTGTTTTTT.

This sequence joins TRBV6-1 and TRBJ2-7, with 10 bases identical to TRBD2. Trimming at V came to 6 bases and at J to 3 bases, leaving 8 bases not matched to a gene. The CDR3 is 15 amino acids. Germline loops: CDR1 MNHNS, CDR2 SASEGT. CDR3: CASRAASGGYYEQYF. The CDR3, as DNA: TGTGCCAGCAGGGCGGCTAGCGGGGGTTACTACGAGCAGTACTTC.

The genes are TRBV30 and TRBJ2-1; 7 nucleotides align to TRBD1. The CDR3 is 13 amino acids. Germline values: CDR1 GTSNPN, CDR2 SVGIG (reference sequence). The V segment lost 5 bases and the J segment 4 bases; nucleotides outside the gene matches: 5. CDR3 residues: CAWDRVMYNEQFF. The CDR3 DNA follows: TGTGCCTGGGACAGGGTTATGTACAATGAGCAGTTCTTC. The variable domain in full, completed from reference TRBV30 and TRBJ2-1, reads SQTIHQWPATLVQPVGSPLSLECTVEGTSNPNLYWYRQAAGRGLQLLFYSVGIGQISSEVPQNLSASRPQDRQFILSSKKLLLSDSGFYLCAWDRVMYNEQFFGPGTRLTVL.

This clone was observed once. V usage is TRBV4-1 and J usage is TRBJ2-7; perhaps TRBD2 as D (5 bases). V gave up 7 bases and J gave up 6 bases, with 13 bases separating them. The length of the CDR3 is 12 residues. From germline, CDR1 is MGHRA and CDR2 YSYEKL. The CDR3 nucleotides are TGCGCCAGCACGGGGATTCCGGGCGAGCAGTACTTC. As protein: CASTGIPGEQYF.

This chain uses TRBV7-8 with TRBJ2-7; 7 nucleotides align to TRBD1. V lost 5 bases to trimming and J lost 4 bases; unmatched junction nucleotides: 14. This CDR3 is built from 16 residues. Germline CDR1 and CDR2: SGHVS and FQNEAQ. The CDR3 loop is CASSPQVGTVAYEQYF. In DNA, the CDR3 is TGTGCCAGCAGCCCACAGGTCGGGACAGTGGCATACGAGCAGTACTTC.

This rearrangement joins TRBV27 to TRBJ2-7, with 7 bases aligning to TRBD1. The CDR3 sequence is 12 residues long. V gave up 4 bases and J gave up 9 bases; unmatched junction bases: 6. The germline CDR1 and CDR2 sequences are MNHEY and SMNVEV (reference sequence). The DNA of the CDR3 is TGTGCCAGCAGTTCCCGACAGGGCGGGCAGTACTTC. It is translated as CASSSRQGGQYF.

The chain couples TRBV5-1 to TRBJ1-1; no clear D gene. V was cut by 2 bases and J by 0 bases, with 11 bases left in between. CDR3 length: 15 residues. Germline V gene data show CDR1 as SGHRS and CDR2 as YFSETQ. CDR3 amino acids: CASSFSGMLNTEAFF. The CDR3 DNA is TGCGCCAGCAGCTTTTCTGGCATGTTGAACACTGAAGCTTTCTTT.

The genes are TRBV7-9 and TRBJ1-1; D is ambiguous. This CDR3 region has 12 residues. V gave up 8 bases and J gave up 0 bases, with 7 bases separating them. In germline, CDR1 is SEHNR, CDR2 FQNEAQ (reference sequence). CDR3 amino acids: CASGTVNTEAFF. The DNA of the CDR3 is TGTGCCAGCGGCACAGTGAACACTGAAGCTTTCTTT.

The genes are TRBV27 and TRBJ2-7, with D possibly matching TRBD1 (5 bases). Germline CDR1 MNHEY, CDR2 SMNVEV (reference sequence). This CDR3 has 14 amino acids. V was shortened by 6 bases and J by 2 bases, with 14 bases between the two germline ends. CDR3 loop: CASSHRRDPYEQYF. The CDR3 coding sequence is TGTGCCAGCAGCCATCGCAGGGATCCCTACGAGCAGTACTTC.

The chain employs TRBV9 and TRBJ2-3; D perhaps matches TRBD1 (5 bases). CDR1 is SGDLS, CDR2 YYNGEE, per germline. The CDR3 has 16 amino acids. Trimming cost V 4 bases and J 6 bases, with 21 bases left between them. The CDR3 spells CASSTDTDAYQDTQYF. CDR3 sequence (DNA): TGTGCCAGCAGCACGGACACCGACGCGTACCAGGATACGCAGTATTTT.